This T cell receptor beta chain was captured in a study of shared clonotypes between healthy human individuals. At the level of the study: Donor composition was a couple of women and three men, aged 18 to 49.

The germline V and J ends were trimmed by 8 bases and 4 bases, with 19 bases remaining between them. Germline V CDR1 and CDR2: LNHNV, YYDKDF (reference sequence). The CDR3 contains 15 residues. Recent vaccinations or acute infections were absent in the healthy HIV-negative adult donors. The authors divided CD4+ cells into CD45RA+ naive and CD45RA-negative memory subsets. The data were produced by immunoSEQ multiplex PCR, yet TCRdb's version contains in-frame clones alone and is incomplete. The sample lists fewer than 3 million clones, approximately 90% occurring once. Input material: naive CD4+ T cells from PBMCs. Specified subset: CD45RA+ positively selected. The V call is TRBV15, the J call TRBJ2-3, with D unclear. The sequence was obtained from a man aged 18 to 29 in good health. Some clones in this sample may be carry-over from other donors' samples. The CDR3 DNA is TGTGCCACCTCCCCCCGGTTAGCTGGGGCAGATACGCAGTATTTT. Its translation is CATSPRLAGADTQYF.